These 25 T cell receptor beta chains were sequenced from one sample in a study of identical twins. MiXCR, run by TCRdb on the 5' RACE reads, gives a single entry per CDR3 protein. The table records 1.5 million or so distinct CDR3 sequences, less than 40% of them present only once. Sequencing was performed on cord blood. The receptors derive from a newborn girl in good health.

The rearrangement joins TRBV20-1 to TRBJ1-2, with 9 bases lining up with TRBD1. Germline CDR1 reads DFQATT; CDR2 reads SNEGSKA (reference sequence). The trim removed 6 bases at V and 4 bases at J, leaving 9 bases unmatched. The CDR3 sequence is 14 residues long. The DNA of the CDR3 is TGCAGTGCCACCGGGACAGGGAGCTTCTATGGCTACACCTTC. This sequence encodes CSATGTGSFYGYTF.

The J gene is TRBJ2-1, the V gene TRBV9, with 10 bases lining up with TRBD2. Germline V gene lookup returns CDR1 SGDLS and CDR2 YYNGEE. CDR3 length: 13 residues. V lost 5 bases to trimming and J lost 15 bases; unmatched junction nucleotides: 11. For the CDR3, the DNA is TGTGCCAGCAGTCCTCCGGGAGCGGGAGGGCCGTTCTTC. Translation gives CASSPPGAGGPFF.

This clonotype was observed a handful of times. The rearrangement joins TRBV7-9 to TRBJ2-1; D is perhaps TRBD2 (5 bases). There are 13 residues in the CDR3. Germline V gene lookup returns CDR1 SEHNR and CDR2 FQNEAQ (reference sequence). Trimming pared 3 bases from V and 9 bases from J, leaving 12 bases between. This CDR3 is CASSFPSTTEQFF. The CDR3 DNA reads TGTGCCAGCAGCTTTCCCTCGACTACTGAGCAGTTCTTC.

This rearrangement joins TRBV11-2 to TRBJ1-6, with D maybe TRBD1 (5 bases). V shed 5 bases and J shed 10 bases, with 18 bases lying between them. The CDR3 is 15 residues long. The germline V gene encodes CDR1 SGHAT and CDR2 FQNNGV. The CDR3 sequence: CASSPTVIQGSPLHF. CDR3 nucleotide sequence: TGTGCCAGCAGCCCGACAGTTATTCAGGGATCACCCCTCCACTTT.

The chain employs TRBV27 and TRBJ1-2; maybe TRBD1 (5 bases). Between the trimmed V and J ends, which lost 3 bases and 8 bases, there was a span of 13 bases. Germline V lookup: CDR1 MNHEY, CDR2 SMNVEV (reference sequence). This CDR3 has 13 amino acids. In nucleotides, the CDR3 is TGTGCCAGCAGTTTCACGACGGGGGTCGGCTACACCTTC. Protein product: CASSFTTGVGYTF.

This clonotype was recorded a few times. The genes are TRBV12-3 or TRBV12-4 and TRBJ1-1, with 12 bases fitting TRBD1. The CDR3 spans 17 residues. With V trimmed by 0 bases and J by 4 bases, 6 bases remained unmatched. The CDR3 nucleotides are TGTGCCAGCAGTTTAGCGCGGGGACAGGGGGCAAGCACTGAAGCTTTCTTT. Its protein is CASSLARGQGASTEAFF.

This clonotype came up many times. The gene calls are TRBV6-1 and TRBJ2-5, with D possibly being TRBD1 or TRBD2 (5 bases each). Germline V gene sequence: CDR1 MNHNS, CDR2 SASEGT. This CDR3 has 14 residues. Deletions cut 8 bases from V and 3 bases from J, with 16 bases between. The CDR3, as DNA: TGTGCCAGCGCCACCGGGGCTAGCAAAGAGACCCAGTACTTC. This encodes CASATGASKETQYF.

This sequence joins TRBV20-1 and TRBJ2-3, with D perhaps TRBD2 (5 bases). Germline CDR1 reads DFQATT; CDR2 reads SNEGSKA (reference sequence). This CDR3 contains 14 residues. Trimming stripped 6 bases from V and 1 base from J, with 14 bases between. CDR3 nucleotide sequence: TGCAGTGCCACCCAGCGGACCCGCACAGATACGCAGTATTTT. Translating it yields CSATQRTRTDTQYF.

The chain uses TRBV5-1 and TRBJ1-2, with no clear D. CDR1 SGHRS and CDR2 YFSETQ come from the germline V gene. The CDR3 consists of 12 residues. V shed 3 bases and J shed 8 bases, with 11 bases lying between them. CDR3 loop: CASSSTHTGYTF. In DNA, the CDR3 is TGCGCCAGCAGCTCGACACATACGGGCTACACCTTC.

In this sample, this clonotype turned up many times. The V gene is TRBV9, the J gene TRBJ2-7; TRBD2 aligns across 9 bases. CDR3 length: 15 residues. Germline V CDR1 and CDR2: SGDLS, YYNGEE. V shed 4 bases and J 1 base; nucleotides not matched to a gene: 6. CDR3 in DNA: TGTGCCAGCAGCCCCCGGACTAGCGCGTCCTACGAGCAGTACTTC. This translates into CASSPRTSASYEQYF.

The gene calls are TRBV6-2 or TRBV6-3 and TRBJ1-5; D unresolved. The CDR3 has 14 residues. V was trimmed by 3 bases and J by 3 bases, leaving 9 bases between them. Germline V gene data show CDR1 as MNHEY and CDR2 as SVGEGT. The CDR3 nucleotides are TGTGCCAGCAGTTATGAGGGCTACAATCAGCCCCAGCATTTT. It is translated as CASSYEGYNQPQHF.

The chain has TRBV6-1 and TRBJ2-5; 10 positions match TRBD2. With V trimmed by 6 bases and J by 4 bases, 5 bases remained unmatched. Per the germline V gene, CDR1 is MNHNS and CDR2 is SASEGT. The CDR3 has 14 residues. CDR3 in amino acids: CASRKAGGPETQYF. The DNA of the CDR3 is TGTGCCAGCAGGAAAGCGGGGGGGCCAGAGACCCAGTACTTC.

This sequence joins TRBV5-4 and TRBJ1-1, with D tentatively TRBD1 (5 bases). The CDR3 totals 14 residues. CDR1 and CDR2 (germline): SGHNT, YYREEE (reference sequence). Trimming cost V 3 bases and J 7 bases, with 16 bases left between them. In DNA form, the CDR3 reads TGTGCCAGCAGCTCGCCCGGGGGGAGTAGTGAAGCTTTCTTT. Its translation is CASSSPGGSSEAFF.

This chain uses TRBV6-1 with TRBJ1-2; D is possibly TRBD1 (5 bases). The CDR3 sequence is 13 residues long. V shed 8 bases and J shed 4 bases, with 14 bases lying between them. CDR1 is MNHNS and CDR2 is SASEGT in the germline V gene. The CDR3, as DNA: TGTGCCAGCGGGGACCGTTGGATCTATGGCTACACCTTC. Translating it yields CASGDRWIYGYTF.

The genes are TRBV2 and TRBJ2-3; D is perhaps TRBD1 (7 bases). Trimming shortened V by 2 bases and J by 14 bases, and 20 bases separated the two germline ends. Per germline, CDR1 SNHLY and CDR2 FYNNEI. This CDR3 is 14 amino acids long. The CDR3 DNA sequence: TGTGCCAGCAGTGAACTGAACGTCAGGGGGGCCGCGTATTTT. It yields the protein CASSELNVRGAAYF.

There are a few counts of this clonotype. This chain connects TRBV12-3 or TRBV12-4 to TRBJ2-3; TRBD2 matches 11 bases. The CDR3 totals 16 residues. J was trimmed by 2 bases and V by 5 bases; bases with no gene match: 6. This CDR3 is CASSPKGLAATDTQYF. The CDR3 DNA is TGTGCCAGCAGTCCAAAGGGACTAGCGGCCACAGATACGCAGTATTTT.

This clonotype was seen a few times. The chain has TRBV7-2 and TRBJ1-1; D remains ambiguous. CDR3 length: 11 amino acids. V lost 3 bases, J lost 8 bases, and 7 bases lay in between. CDR1 is SGHTA and CDR2 is FQGNSA in the germline V gene. The chain's CDR3 is CASSLRREAFF. As DNA, the CDR3 is TGTGCCAGCAGCTTGAGACGGGAAGCTTTCTTT. Full variable domain (outside the CDR3, taken from reference TRBV7-2 and TRBJ1-1): GAGVSQSPSNKVTEKGKDVELRCDPISGHTALYWYRQSLGQGLEFLIYFQGNSAPDKSGLPSDRFSAERTGGSVSTLTIQRTQQEDSAVYLCASSLRREAFFGQGTRLTVV.

This chain uses TRBV2 with TRBJ1-2; TRBD1 is a possible D gene (5 bases). V lost 8 bases to trimming and J lost 5 bases, with 9 bases between them. CDR3 length equals 11 residues. Looked up from germline, CDR1 is SNHLY and CDR2 is FYNNEI. In DNA, the CDR3 is TGTGCCAGCGACAGAATATATGGCTACACCTTC. Translating gives CASDRIYGYTF.

The chain combines TRBV11-2 with TRBJ2-5, with 10 positions matching TRBD2. The CDR3 spans 16 residues. Germline-derived CDR1 and CDR2 are SGHAT and FQNNGV. V lost 3 bases, J lost 5 bases, and 9 bases stayed unmatched. The CDR3 sequence: CASSFGTGLALETQYF. DNA for the CDR3: TGTGCCAGCAGCTTCGGAACGGGACTAGCGTTGGAGACCCAGTACTTC.

This chain links TRBV18 with TRBJ2-3; tentative D call: TRBD2 (6 bases). CDR1 is KGHSH, CDR2 LQKENI, per germline. The CDR3 extends over 16 amino acids. The germline V and J ends were trimmed by 2 bases and 0 bases, with 12 bases remaining between them. The CDR3 here is CASSPSEGRSTDTQYF. The DNA for the CDR3 is TGTGCCAGCTCACCATCGGAGGGACGTAGCACAGATACGCAGTATTTT.

Comments on this clonotype: Possible read error: a much larger clone is one base away. The gene calls are TRBV24-1 and TRBJ2-1, with a tentative D call TRBD2 (5 bases). Trimming removed 0 bases at V and 3 bases at J, with 5 bases between. This CDR3 region has 14 residues. CDR1 is KGHDR and CDR2 is SFDVKD in the germline V gene. Here the CDR3 reads CATSDLGLYNEQFF. The CDR3 DNA sequence: TGTGCCACCAGTGATTTGGGACTCTACAATGAGCAGTTCTTC.

The rearrangement links TRBV20-1 to TRBJ2-4; 10 bases align to TRBD2. The DNA matches TRBJ2-7 better at its end, which makes the J call doubtful. This CDR3 region has 15 residues. Germline loops: CDR1 DFQATT, CDR2 SNEGSKA (reference sequence). In DNA form, the CDR3 reads TGCAGTGCTAGAGACCTACTAGCGGGATACTACGAGCAGTACTTC. Translated, it gives CSARDLLAGYYEQYF.

This clonotype was found a few times. The CDR3 nucleotides read TGTGCCAGCAGCTTAGAGGTGCTGAAATCTGAAGCTTTCTTT. Its translation is CASSLEVLKSEAFF. The chain is built from TRBV7-2 and TRBJ1-1; D unclear. The CDR3 consists of 14 residues. V was cut by 1 base and J by 6 bases, with 12 bases left in between. Germline assignment: CDR1 SGHTA and CDR2 FQGNSA.

The chain combines TRBV7-2 with TRBJ1-3, with D hard to call. The germline V and J ends were trimmed by 3 bases and 0 bases, with 9 bases remaining between them. CDR1 SGHTA and CDR2 FQGNSA come from the germline V gene. The CDR3 consists of 15 residues. The CDR3 DNA reads TGTGCCAGCAGCTTGGACGGCCACTCTGGAAACACCATATATTTT. Its protein is CASSLDGHSGNTIYF.

There are a few counts of this clonotype. At one end the junction does not follow the germline gene, possibly because of a read error. The rearrangement joins TRBV6-5 to TRBJ2-5, with no clear D. This CDR3 has 13 amino acids. From germline, CDR1 is MNHEY and CDR2 SVGAGI. CDR3 region: CASGYRVWETQYF. In DNA form, the CDR3 reads TGTGCCAGCGGTTATCGGGTTTGGGAGACCCAGTACTTC.